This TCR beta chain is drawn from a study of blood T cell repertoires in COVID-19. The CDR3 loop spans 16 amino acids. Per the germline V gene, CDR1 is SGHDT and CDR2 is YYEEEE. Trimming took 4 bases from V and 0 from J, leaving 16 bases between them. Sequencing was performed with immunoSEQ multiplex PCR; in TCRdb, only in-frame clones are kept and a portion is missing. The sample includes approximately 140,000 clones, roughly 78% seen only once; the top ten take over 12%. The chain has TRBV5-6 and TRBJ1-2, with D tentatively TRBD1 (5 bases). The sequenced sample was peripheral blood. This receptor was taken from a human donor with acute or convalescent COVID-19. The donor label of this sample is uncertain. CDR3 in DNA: TGTGCCAGCAGCGTACGCGGGGCAACGGCTAACTATGGCTACACCTTC. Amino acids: CASSVRGATANYGYTF.